This T cell receptor (beta chain) was observed in a study of post-analysis software for immune sequencing data. Study-level points and caveats: Relative to controls, patients had about five TRBV segments at higher frequency, with TRBV5-6, TRBV5-1 and TRBV20-1 among these.

This clonotype showed up just a few times. The target antigen is unknown. The authors incorporated unique molecular identifiers into the TCR beta cDNA libraries. TCRdb recomputed calls from the PCR reads with MiXCR, one row per CDR3 protein. The sample has 350,000 to 450,000 distinct CDR3 sequences; less than 40% are singletons. The CDR3 sequence is 15 residues long. The V gene lost 5 bases and the J gene lost 1 base, with 12 bases spanning the gap. Germline V gene lookup returns CDR1 SGHVS and CDR2 FQNEAQ. The receptor comes from a girl aged 2-9 years with multiple sclerosis. The rearrangement joins TRBV7-8 to TRBJ1-5; D remains unclear. Sequences were obtained from blood. The CDR3 protein is CASSAGFESNQPQHF. CDR3 bases: TGTGCCAGCAGCGCAGGATTTGAAAGCAATCAGCCCCAGCATTTT.